The rows below give T cell receptor beta chains drawn from one sample of a study of blood T cell repertoires in COVID-19. Sequenced by immunoSEQ multiplex PCR; TCRdb stores in-frame clones only, minus some. The sample shows just over 60,000 clones, approximately 79% of them seen only once. The sample taken for sequencing was peripheral blood. The receptors stem from an elderly woman with active or convalescent COVID-19. The CDR3 runs from the conserved cysteine through the conserved F or W. The D gene is left open where the match is weak. Clone size appears in some rows only: once, few, many, or a class for an expanded clone.

V gene	clone size	D gene	J gene	CDR3 protein	CDR3 DNA
TRBV19	-	TRBD1	TRBJ2-6	CASNPDRAGANVLTF	TGTGCCAGTAACCCGGACAGGGCTGGGGCCAACGTCCTGACTTTC
TRBV29-1	-	-	TRBJ1-2	CSVDRGFYGYTF	TGCAGCGTTGACAGGGGTTTCTATGGCTACACCTTC
TRBV27	-	TRBD1	TRBJ2-5	CASSLGSGQGGRETQYF	TGTGCCAGCAGTTTAGGGTCGGGACAGGGAGGACGAGAGACCCAGTACTTC
TRBV7-9	-	TRBD1	TRBJ1-1	CASRIQGVNTEAFF	TGTGCCAGCAGAATACAGGGGGTGAACACTGAAGCTTTCTTT
TRBV19	few	-	TRBJ2-3	CASRRTTSTDTQYF	TGTGCCAGTAGGAGGACAACTAGCACAGATACGCAGTATTTT
TRBV3-1/TRBV3-2	-	-	TRBJ2-7	CASSRQVPYEQYF	TGTGCCAGCAGCCGACAGGTCCCCTACGAGCAGTACTTC
TRBV29-1	many	TRBD1	TRBJ1-2	CSASPGQGIDGYTF	TGCAGCGCCTCTCCGGGACAGGGAATCGATGGCTACACCTTC
TRBV6-1	-	-	TRBJ2-5	CASSEAGEAETQYF	TGTGCCAGCAGTGAAGCGGGGGAGGCAGAGACCCAGTACTTC
TRBV7-2	-	-	TRBJ1-1	CASSLEPVF	TGTGCCAGCAGCTTAGAGCCCGTCTTT
TRBV6-5	-	TRBD1	TRBJ1-2	CASSYSSGGLSGYTF	TGTGCCAGCAGTTACTCTTCAGGGGGCCTATCTGGCTACACCTTC
TRBV6-1	-	TRBD2	TRBJ2-7	CASSVFLERGENEQYF	TGTGCCAGCAGTGTTTTTCTGGAGCGGGGGGAAAACGAGCAGTACTTC
TRBV5-4	-	-	TRBJ1-1	CASRAQGFPEAFF	TGTGCCAGCAGAGCTCAGGGGTTCCCTGAAGCTTTCTTT
TRBV12-5	-	TRBD1	TRBJ2-7	CASGSSRDRGREQYF	TGTGCTAGTGGGTCCTCCCGGGACAGGGGTCGGGAGCAGTACTTC
TRBV5-4	-	-	TRBJ2-6	CASSIGGANVLTF	TGTGCCAGCAGCATCGGTGGGGCCAACGTCCTGACTTTC
TRBV11-2	many	-	TRBJ1-4	CASSLIRGGVEKLFF	TGTGCCAGCAGCTTAATCCGTGGCGGGGTAGAAAAACTGTTTTTT
TRBV7-9	-	TRBD1	TRBJ1-2	CASSQDRGANYGYTF	TGTGCCAGCAGCCAAGACAGGGGAGCTAACTATGGCTACACCTTC
TRBV19	-	TRBD1	TRBJ1-5	CASSGTGNQPQHF	TGTGCCAGTAGTGGGACAGGGAATCAGCCCCAGCATTTT
TRBV19	once	TRBD1	TRBJ1-5	CASSFTGTGVNQPQHF	TGTGCCAGTAGTTTTACCGGGACAGGGGTAAATCAGCCCCAGCATTTT
TRBV4-1	-	-	TRBJ1-2	CASSQDRPGENLNYGYTF	TGCGCCAGCAGCCAAGATCGACCAGGGGAAAACCTTAACTATGGCTACACCTTC
TRBV9	-	TRBD1	TRBJ1-6	CASSEDRGNSPLHF	TGTGCCAGCAGCGAGGACAGGGGAAATTCACCCCTCCACTTT
TRBV7-3	few	-	TRBJ1-2	CASSLGGLDYGYTF	TGTGCCAGCAGCTTGGGGGGACTCGACTATGGCTACACCTTC
TRBV11-2	-	-	TRBJ2-1	CASSLVPSKLVNEQFF	TGTGCCAGCAGCTTAGTTCCGTCGAAACTCGTAAATGAGCAGTTCTTC
TRBV7-2	-	-	TRBJ2-5	CASSLAQGMETQYF	TGTGCCAGCAGCTTAGCTCAGGGGATGGAGACCCAGTACTTC
TRBV29-1	-	TRBD1	TRBJ1-1	CSVLRGQTEAFF	TGCAGCGTTCTGAGGGGGCAGACTGAAGCTTTCTTT
TRBV7-8	-	-	TRBJ1-1	CASSSSPVGEAFF	TGTGCCAGCAGCTCCTCGCCGGTTGGTGAAGCTTTCTTT
TRBV7-9	-	-	TRBJ1-3	CASSTTTGFSGNTIYF	TGTGCCAGCAGCACAACCACAGGGTTCTCTGGAAACACCATATATTTT